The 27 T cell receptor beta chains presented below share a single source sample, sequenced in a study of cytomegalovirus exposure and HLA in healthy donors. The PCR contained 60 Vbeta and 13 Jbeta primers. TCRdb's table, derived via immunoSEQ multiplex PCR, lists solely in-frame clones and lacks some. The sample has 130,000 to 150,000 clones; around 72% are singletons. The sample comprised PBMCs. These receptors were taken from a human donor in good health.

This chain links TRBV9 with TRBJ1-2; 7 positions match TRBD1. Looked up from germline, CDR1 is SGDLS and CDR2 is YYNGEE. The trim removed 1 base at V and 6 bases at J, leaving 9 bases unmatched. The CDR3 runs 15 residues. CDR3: CASSVIAGGYDGYTF. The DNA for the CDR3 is TGTGCCAGCAGCGTAATTGCAGGGGGTTATGATGGCTACACCTTC.

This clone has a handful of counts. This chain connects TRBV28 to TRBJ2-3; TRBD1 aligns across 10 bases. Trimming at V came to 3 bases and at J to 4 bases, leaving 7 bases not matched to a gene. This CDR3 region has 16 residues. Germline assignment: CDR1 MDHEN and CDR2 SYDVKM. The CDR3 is CASSLFLGQGADTQYF. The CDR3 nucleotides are TGTGCCAGCAGTTTGTTCCTAGGACAGGGGGCAGATACGCAGTATTTT.

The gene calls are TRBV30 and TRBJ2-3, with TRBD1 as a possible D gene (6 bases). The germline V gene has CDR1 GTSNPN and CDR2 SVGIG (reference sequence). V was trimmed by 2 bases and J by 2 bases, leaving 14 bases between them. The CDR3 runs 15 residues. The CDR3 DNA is TGTGCCTGGAGTCCCGGACAGTCACTCACAGATACGCAGTATTTT. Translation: CAWSPGQSLTDTQYF.

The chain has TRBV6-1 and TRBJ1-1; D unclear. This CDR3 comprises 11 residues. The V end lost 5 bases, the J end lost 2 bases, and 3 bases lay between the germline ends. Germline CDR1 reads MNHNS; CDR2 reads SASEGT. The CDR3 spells CASSTNTEAFF. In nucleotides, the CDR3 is TGTGCCAGCAGTACAAACACTGAAGCTTTCTTT.

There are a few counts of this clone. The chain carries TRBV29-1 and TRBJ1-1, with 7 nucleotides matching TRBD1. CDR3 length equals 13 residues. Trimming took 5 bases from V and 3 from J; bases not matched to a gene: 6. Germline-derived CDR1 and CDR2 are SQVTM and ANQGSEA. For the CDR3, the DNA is TGCAGCGTTATAACAGGGGACCACACTGAAGCTTTCTTT. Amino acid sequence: CSVITGDHTEAFF.

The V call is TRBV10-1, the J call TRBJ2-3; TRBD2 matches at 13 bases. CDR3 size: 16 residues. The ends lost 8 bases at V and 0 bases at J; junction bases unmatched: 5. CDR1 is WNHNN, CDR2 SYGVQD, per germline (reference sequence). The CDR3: CASGPGLAGSTDTQYF. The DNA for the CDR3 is TGCGCCAGCGGACCGGGACTAGCGGGGAGCACAGATACGCAGTATTTT.

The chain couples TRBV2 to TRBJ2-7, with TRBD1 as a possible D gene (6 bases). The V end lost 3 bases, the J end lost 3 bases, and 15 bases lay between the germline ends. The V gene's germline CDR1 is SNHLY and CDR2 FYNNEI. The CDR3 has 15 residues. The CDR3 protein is CASSDPGHQVYEQYF. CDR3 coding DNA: TGTGCCAGCAGTGACCCGGGACATCAAGTCTACGAGCAGTACTTC.

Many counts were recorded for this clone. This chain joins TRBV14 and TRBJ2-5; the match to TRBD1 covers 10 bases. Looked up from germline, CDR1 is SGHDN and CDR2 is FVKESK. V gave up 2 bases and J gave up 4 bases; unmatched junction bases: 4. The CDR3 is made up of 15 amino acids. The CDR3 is CASSQYRDRGETQYF. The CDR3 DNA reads TGTGCCAGCAGCCAATACCGGGACAGGGGAGAGACCCAGTACTTC.

Written as DNA, the CDR3 is TGCGCCAGCAGCCAGAGACAGGCGAATGAAGCTTTCTTT. It yields the protein CASSQRQANEAFF. The V and J genes are TRBV4-1 and TRBJ1-1, with D perhaps TRBD1 (6 bases). Germline loops: CDR1 MGHRA, CDR2 YSYEKL. V gave up 3 bases and J gave up 7 bases, with 12 bases separating them. The CDR3 length is 13 residues.

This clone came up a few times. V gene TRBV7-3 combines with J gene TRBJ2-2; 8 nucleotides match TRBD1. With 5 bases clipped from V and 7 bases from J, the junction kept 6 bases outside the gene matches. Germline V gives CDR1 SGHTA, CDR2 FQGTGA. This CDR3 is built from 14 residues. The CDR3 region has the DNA TGTGCCAGCAGCCCCGGACAGGGAATCGGGGAGCTGTTTTTT. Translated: CASSPGQGIGELFF.

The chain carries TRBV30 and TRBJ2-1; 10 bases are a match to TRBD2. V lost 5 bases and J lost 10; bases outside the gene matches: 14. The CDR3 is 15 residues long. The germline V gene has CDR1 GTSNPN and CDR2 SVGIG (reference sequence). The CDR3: CAWEIWASGSGEQFF. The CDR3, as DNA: TGTGCCTGGGAAATCTGGGCTAGCGGGAGTGGGGAGCAGTTCTTC.

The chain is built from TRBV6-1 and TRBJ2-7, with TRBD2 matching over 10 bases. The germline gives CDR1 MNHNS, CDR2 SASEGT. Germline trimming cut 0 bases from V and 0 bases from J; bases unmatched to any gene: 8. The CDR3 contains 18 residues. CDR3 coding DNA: TGTGCCAGCAGTGAAGCTCCCTCTAGCGGGAGTTTCTCCTACGAGCAGTACTTC. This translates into CASSEAPSSGSFSYEQYF.

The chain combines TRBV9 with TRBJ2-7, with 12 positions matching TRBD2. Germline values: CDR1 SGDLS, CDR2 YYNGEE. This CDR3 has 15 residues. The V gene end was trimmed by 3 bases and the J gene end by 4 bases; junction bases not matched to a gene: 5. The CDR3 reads CASSEGTSGRYEQYF. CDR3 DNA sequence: TGTGCCAGCAGCGAGGGGACTAGCGGGCGTTACGAGCAGTACTTC.

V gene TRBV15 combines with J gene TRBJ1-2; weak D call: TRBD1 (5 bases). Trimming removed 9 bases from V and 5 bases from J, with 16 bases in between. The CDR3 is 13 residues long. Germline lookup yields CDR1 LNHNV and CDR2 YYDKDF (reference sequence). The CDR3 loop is CATGQSRAYGYTF. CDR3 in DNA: TGTGCCACGGGTCAATCCAGGGCATATGGCTACACCTTC.

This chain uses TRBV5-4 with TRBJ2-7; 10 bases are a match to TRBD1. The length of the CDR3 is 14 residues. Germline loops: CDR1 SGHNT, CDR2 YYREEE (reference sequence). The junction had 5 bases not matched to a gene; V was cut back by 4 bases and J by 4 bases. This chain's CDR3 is CASSPGTGAYEQYF. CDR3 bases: TGTGCCAGCAGCCCCGGGACAGGGGCTTACGAGCAGTACTTC.

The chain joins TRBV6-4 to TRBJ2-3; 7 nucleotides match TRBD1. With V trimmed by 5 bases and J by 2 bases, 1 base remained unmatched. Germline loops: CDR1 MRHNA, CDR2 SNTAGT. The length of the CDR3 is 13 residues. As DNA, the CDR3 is TGTGCCAGCAGTAAGGGGGCCACAGATACGCAGTATTTT. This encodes CASSKGATDTQYF.

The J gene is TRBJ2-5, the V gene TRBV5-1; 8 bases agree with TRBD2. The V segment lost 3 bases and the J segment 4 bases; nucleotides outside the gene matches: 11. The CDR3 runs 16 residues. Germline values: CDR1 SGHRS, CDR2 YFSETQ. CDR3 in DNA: TGCGCCAGCAGCTCTGGGGGTAGCGGGGTAAGAGAGACCCAGTACTTC. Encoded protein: CASSSGGSGVRETQYF.

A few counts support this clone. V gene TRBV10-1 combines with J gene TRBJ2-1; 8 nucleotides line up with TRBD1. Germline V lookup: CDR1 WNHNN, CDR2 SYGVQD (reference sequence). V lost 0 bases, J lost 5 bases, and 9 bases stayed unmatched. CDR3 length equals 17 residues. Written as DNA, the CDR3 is TGCGCCAGCAGTGAGTCGACGCTTCGGACAGGGCACAATGAGCAGTTCTTC. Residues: CASSESTLRTGHNEQFF.

Here the CDR3 DNA reads TGCAGCGTTGTTGAGATTTTGAACACTGAAGCTTTCTTT. Amino acids: CSVVEILNTEAFF. V is TRBV29-1 and J is TRBJ1-1; D remains unclear. CDR1 is SQVTM and CDR2 is ANQGSEA in the germline V gene. This CDR3 spans 13 amino acids. The V gene lost 4 bases and the J gene lost 0 bases, with 9 bases spanning the gap.

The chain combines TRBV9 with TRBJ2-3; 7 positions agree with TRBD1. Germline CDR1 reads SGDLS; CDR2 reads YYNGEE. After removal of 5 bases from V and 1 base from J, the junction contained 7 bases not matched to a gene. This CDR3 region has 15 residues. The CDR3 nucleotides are TGTGCCAGCAGAAAGGGGGCAGGAGGCACAGATACGCAGTATTTT. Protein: CASRKGAGGTDTQYF.

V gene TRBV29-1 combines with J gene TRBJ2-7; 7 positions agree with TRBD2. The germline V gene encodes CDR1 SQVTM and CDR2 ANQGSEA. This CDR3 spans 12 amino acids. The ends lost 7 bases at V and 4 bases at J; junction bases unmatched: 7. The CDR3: CSALADPYEQYF. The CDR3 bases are TGCAGCGCCCTAGCGGACCCTTACGAGCAGTACTTC.

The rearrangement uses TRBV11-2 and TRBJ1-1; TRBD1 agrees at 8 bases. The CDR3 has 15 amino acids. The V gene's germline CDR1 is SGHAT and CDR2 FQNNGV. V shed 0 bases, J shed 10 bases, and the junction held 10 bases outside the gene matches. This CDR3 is CASSLETGRTGIAFF. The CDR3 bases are TGTGCCAGCAGCTTAGAAACGGGGCGGACAGGGATAGCTTTCTTT.

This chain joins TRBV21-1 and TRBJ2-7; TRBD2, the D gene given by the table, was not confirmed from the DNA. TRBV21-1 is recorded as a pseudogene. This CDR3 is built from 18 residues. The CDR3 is CASSKDQAGRNSPYEQYF. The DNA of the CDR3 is TGTGCCAGCAGCAAAGACCAAGCGGGACGGAACTCCCCCTACGAGCAGTACTTC.

CDR3 sequence: CASSTGQGIYEQYF. CDR3 DNA: TGTGCCAGTAGTACAGGACAGGGTATCTACGAGCAGTACTTC. The rearrangement uses TRBV19 and TRBJ2-7; the match to TRBD1 covers 8 bases. The CDR3 has 14 residues. Germline V gene sequence: CDR1 LNHDA, CDR2 SQIVND (reference sequence). The trim removed 4 bases at V and 3 bases at J, leaving 5 bases unmatched.

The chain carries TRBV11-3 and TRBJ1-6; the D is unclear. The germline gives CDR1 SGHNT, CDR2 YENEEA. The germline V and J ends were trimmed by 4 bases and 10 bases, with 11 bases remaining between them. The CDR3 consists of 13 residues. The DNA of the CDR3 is TGTGCCAGCAGCTCGACACATGGGTCACCCCTCCACTTT. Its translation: CASSSTHGSPLHF.

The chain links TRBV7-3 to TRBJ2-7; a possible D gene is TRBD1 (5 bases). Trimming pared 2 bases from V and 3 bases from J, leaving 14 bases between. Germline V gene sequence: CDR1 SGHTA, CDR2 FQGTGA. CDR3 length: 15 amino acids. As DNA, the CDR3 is TGTGCCAGCAGCTTACCGGACATCGAGCTCTACGAGCAGTACTTC. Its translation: CASSLPDIELYEQYF.

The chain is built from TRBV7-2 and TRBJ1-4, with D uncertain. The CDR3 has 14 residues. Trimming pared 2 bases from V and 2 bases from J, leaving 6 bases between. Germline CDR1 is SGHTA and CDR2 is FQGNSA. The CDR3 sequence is CASSLLQTNEKLFF. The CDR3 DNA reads TGTGCCAGCAGCTTATTACAGACTAATGAAAAACTGTTTTTT.